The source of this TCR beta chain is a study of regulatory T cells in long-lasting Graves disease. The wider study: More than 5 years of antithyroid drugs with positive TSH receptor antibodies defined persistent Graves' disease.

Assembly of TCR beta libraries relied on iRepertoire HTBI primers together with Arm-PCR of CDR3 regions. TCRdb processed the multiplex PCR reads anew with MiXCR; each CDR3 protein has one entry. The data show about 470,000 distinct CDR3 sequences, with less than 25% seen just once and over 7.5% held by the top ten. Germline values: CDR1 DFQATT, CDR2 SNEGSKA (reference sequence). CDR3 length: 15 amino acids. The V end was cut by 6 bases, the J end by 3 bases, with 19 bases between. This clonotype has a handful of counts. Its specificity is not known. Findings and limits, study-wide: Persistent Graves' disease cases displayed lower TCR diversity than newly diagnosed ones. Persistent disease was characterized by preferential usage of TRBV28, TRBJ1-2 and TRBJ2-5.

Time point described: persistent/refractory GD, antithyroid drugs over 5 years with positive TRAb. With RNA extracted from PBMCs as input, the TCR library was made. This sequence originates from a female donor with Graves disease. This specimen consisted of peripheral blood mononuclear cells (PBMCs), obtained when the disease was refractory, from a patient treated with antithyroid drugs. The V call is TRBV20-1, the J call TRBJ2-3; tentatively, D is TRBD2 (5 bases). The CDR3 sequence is CSASLVISVTDTQYF. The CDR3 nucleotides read TGCAGTGCGAGTCTGGTTATTAGCGTAACAGATACGCAGTATTTT.